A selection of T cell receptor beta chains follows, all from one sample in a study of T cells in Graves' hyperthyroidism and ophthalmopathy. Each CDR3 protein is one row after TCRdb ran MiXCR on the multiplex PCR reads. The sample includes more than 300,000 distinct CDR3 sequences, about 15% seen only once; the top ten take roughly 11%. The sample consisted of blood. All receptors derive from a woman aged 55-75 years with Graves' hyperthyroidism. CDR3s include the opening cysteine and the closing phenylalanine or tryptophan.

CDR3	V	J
CAPEGVGVLTF	TRBV7-9	TRBJ2-6
CASTPSGRAAGELFF	TRBV6-1	TRBJ2-2
CAQGGSYSNQPQHF	TRBV2	TRBJ1-5
CASGLAGTGELAQHF	TRBV12-5	TRBJ1-5
CASSLEEPGDYGYTF	TRBV5-1	TRBJ1-2
CASSLLWEGHEQYF	TRBV12-3/TRBV12-4	TRBJ2-7
CASSEARVNTEAFF	TRBV2	TRBJ1-1
CASSHTGGQGYTF	TRBV7-9	TRBJ1-2
CASRTYREETEAFF	TRBV6-1	TRBJ1-1
CRRTASVTWADTQYF	TRBV20-1	TRBJ2-3
CASSRTGTPEKLFF	TRBV27	TRBJ1-4
CASSLGGLGAGGLAEQFF	TRBV27	TRBJ2-1
CASSLTPGGETQHF	TRBV11-3	TRBJ2-5
CATQSGSGYEQYF	TRBV24-1	TRBJ2-7
CASSLRTSGNHNEQFF	TRBV5-5	TRBJ2-1
CASSLGYRGTEAFF	TRBV5-1	TRBJ1-1
CASSMEPTNEKLFF	TRBV19	TRBJ1-4
CASNNRERAEAFF	TRBV6-1	TRBJ1-1
CSALRQVGTEAFF	TRBV29-1	TRBJ1-1
CASVANWGNEQFF	TRBV25-1	TRBJ2-1